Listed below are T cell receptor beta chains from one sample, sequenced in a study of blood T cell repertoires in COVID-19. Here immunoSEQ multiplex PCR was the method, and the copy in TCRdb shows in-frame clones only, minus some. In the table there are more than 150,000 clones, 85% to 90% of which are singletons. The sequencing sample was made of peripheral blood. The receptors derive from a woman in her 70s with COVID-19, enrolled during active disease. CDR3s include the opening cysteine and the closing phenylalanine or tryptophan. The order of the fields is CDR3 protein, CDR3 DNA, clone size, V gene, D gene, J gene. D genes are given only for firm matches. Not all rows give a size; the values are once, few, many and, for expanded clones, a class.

CDR3: CATYSGVAYNEQFF
DNA: TGTGCCACCTATAGCGGGGTTGCCTACAATGAGCAGTTCTTC
size: once
V: TRBV28
D: TRBD2
J: TRBJ2-1

CDR3: CASSRDSAYNSPLHF
DNA: TGTGCCAGCAGCCGGGACAGCGCCTATAATTCACCCCTCCACTTT
size: .
V: TRBV9
D: TRBD1
J: TRBJ1-6

CDR3: CASSPLGPGLAGGNEQFF
DNA: TGTGCCAGCTCACCCCTGGGGCCGGGACTAGCGGGAGGTAATGAGCAGTTCTTC
size: .
V: TRBV18
D: TRBD2
J: TRBJ2-1

CDR3: CATSRDPRLTTYEQYF
DNA: TGTGCCACCAGCAGAGATCCGAGACTGACCACCTACGAGCAGTACTTC
size: .
V: TRBV15
D: .
J: TRBJ2-7

CDR3: CASSTGVTTNEKLFF
DNA: TGTGCCAGCAGCACAGGGGTCACAACTAATGAAAAACTGTTTTTT
size: .
V: TRBV7-2
D: TRBD1
J: TRBJ1-4

CDR3: CASSMGGLHEKLFF
DNA: TGTGCCAGCAGCATGGGGGGGCTACATGAAAAACTGTTTTTT
size: .
V: TRBV21-1
D: .
J: TRBJ1-4

CDR3: CASSYGRGYGNEQFF
DNA: TGTGCCAGCAGCTACGGTCGGGGGTATGGGAATGAGCAGTTCTTC
size: .
V: TRBV13
D: .
J: TRBJ2-1

CDR3: CSASTGPRQYF
DNA: TGCAGTGCCAGCACAGGCCCTAGACAGTACTTC
size: .
V: TRBV20-1
D: .
J: TRBJ2-7

CDR3: CASSPDGSNTGELFF
DNA: TGTGCCAGCTCACCCGACGGGTCCAACACCGGGGAGCTGTTTTTT
size: .
V: TRBV18
D: .
J: TRBJ2-2

CDR3: CAWSRLAGGEKLFF
DNA: TGTGCCTGGAGTCGACTTGCCGGCGGGGAAAAACTGTTTTTT
size: .
V: TRBV30
D: .
J: TRBJ1-4

CDR3: CASSPSGTGLNTEAFF
DNA: TGTGCCAGCTCACCCTCCGGGACAGGGTTGAACACTGAAGCTTTCTTT
size: .
V: TRBV18
D: TRBD1
J: TRBJ1-1

CDR3: CASSPLGGTGGNIQYF
DNA: TGTGCCAGCAGTCCCCTGGGCGGGACGGGTGGAAACATTCAGTACTTC
size: .
V: TRBV2
D: .
J: TRBJ2-4

CDR3: CATSRLAPSNTGELFF
DNA: TGTGCCACCAGCAGACTAGCGCCGTCGAACACCGGGGAGCTGTTTTTT
size: .
V: TRBV15
D: .
J: TRBJ2-2

CDR3: CASSSFYGGPNPGNTIYF
DNA: TGTGCCAGCAGTTCCTTTTACGGAGGACCTAATCCTGGAAACACCATATATTTT
size: .
V: TRBV28
D: .
J: TRBJ1-3

CDR3: CSVGRRQGRLETQYF
DNA: TGCAGCGTTGGGAGACGACAGGGGAGATTAGAGACCCAGTACTTC
size: .
V: TRBV29-1
D: TRBD1
J: TRBJ2-5

CDR3: CASSVASGNYNEQFF
DNA: TGTGCCAGCAGCGTAGCGTCGGGGAATTACAATGAGCAGTTCTTC
size: .
V: TRBV9
D: .
J: TRBJ2-1

CDR3: CASSVPGGRYTEAFF
DNA: TGTGCCAGCAGTGTTCCCGGGGGGCGTTACACTGAAGCTTTCTTT
size: .
V: TRBV25-1
D: .
J: TRBJ1-1

CDR3: CASSLPGDTQYF
DNA: TGTGCCAGCAGCCTTCCGGGAGATACGCAGTATTTT
size: .
V: TRBV4-2
D: .
J: TRBJ2-3

CDR3: CASRSGQDPNEKLFF
DNA: TGTGCCAGCAGATCCGGACAGGACCCTAATGAAAAACTGTTTTTT
size: .
V: TRBV5-4
D: TRBD1
J: TRBJ1-4

CDR3: CASSASNYGYTF
DNA: TGTGCCAGCAGTGCGAGTAACTATGGCTACACCTTC
size: .
V: TRBV6-4
D: .
J: TRBJ1-2

CDR3: CASSYSRGDTQYF
DNA: TGTGCCAGCAGTTACTCGAGAGGTGATACGCAGTATTTT
size: .
V: TRBV6-5
D: .
J: TRBJ2-3

CDR3: CASSLDQGGGYTF
DNA: TGCGCCAGCAGCTTGGATCAAGGGGGAGGCTACACCTTC
size: .
V: TRBV5-1
D: .
J: TRBJ1-2

CDR3: CASSQVLLAGVDRDTGELFF
DNA: TGCGCCAGCAGCCAAGTATTACTAGCGGGAGTTGACCGAGACACCGGGGAGCTGTTTTTT
size: .
V: TRBV4-3
D: TRBD2
J: TRBJ2-2

CDR3: CASSNDYSNQPQHF
DNA: TGTGCCAGCAGTAACGACTATAGCAATCAGCCCCAGCATTTT
size: once
V: TRBV6-5
D: .
J: TRBJ1-5

CDR3: CAGPGLQSYEQYF
DNA: TGTGCCGGGCCTGGACTGCAATCCTACGAGCAGTACTTC
size: .
V: TRBV11-2
D: .
J: TRBJ2-7

CDR3: CAIRGTDPAGAYNEQFF
DNA: TGTGCCATCAGGGGGACGGATCCAGCGGGAGCCTACAATGAGCAGTTCTTC
size: .
V: TRBV10-3
D: TRBD2
J: TRBJ2-1

CDR3: CASSYWGGYQETQYF
DNA: TGTGCCAGCAGTTACTGGGGGGGATACCAAGAGACCCAGTACTTC
size: .
V: TRBV6-5
D: TRBD2
J: TRBJ2-5

CDR3: CASSPWTGRSSTDTQYF
DNA: TGCGCCAGCAGCCCATGGACAGGTCGATCTAGCACAGATACGCAGTATTTT
size: .
V: TRBV5-1
D: TRBD1
J: TRBJ2-3

CDR3: CAWSARRTSGTYEQYF
DNA: TGTGCCTGGAGTGCCCGAAGGACTAGCGGGACCTACGAGCAGTACTTC
size: .
V: TRBV30
D: TRBD2
J: TRBJ2-7

CDR3: CASSSPLPKSSYEQYF
DNA: TGTGCCAGCAGCTCGCCTCTCCCTAAGAGCTCCTACGAGCAGTACTTC
size: once
V: TRBV11-2
D: .
J: TRBJ2-7

CDR3: CASALAGELGTQYF
DNA: TGTGCCAGCGCACTAGCGGGAGAGTTGGGGACCCAGTACTTC
size: .
V: TRBV7-9
D: TRBD2
J: TRBJ2-5

CDR3: CASSLEQATYEQYF
DNA: TGTGCCAGCAGCTTGGAACAGGCCACCTACGAGCAGTACTTC
size: .
V: TRBV5-4
D: .
J: TRBJ2-7

CDR3: CASSLTDPGRYEQYF
DNA: TGCGCCAGCAGCTTAACAGACCCGGGGAGGTACGAGCAGTACTTC
size: .
V: TRBV5-1
D: .
J: TRBJ2-7

CDR3: CASRTQRNSNQPQHF
DNA: TGTGCCAGTAGAACCCAGCGAAATAGCAATCAGCCCCAGCATTTT
size: .
V: TRBV19
D: .
J: TRBJ1-5

CDR3: CASRNGTSGREEQYF
DNA: TGCGCCAGCAGGAACGGGACTAGCGGGAGGGAGGAGCAGTACTTC
size: once
V: TRBV10-1
D: TRBD2
J: TRBJ2-7

CDR3: CASSPLREAHEQYF
DNA: TGTGCCAGCTCACCTTTGCGGGAGGCCCACGAGCAGTACTTC
size: few
V: TRBV18
D: TRBD2
J: TRBJ2-7

CDR3: CATSDSQGAGEKLFF
DNA: TGTGCCACCAGTGACTCACAGGGGGCAGGGGAAAAACTGTTTTTT
size: .
V: TRBV24-1
D: TRBD1
J: TRBJ1-4

CDR3: CASSKDWGRDSPLHF
DNA: TGTGCCAGCAGCAAAGATTGGGGGAGGGATTCACCCCTCCACTTT
size: .
V: TRBV21-1
D: .
J: TRBJ1-6

CDR3: CASSPKVGHGLF
DNA: TGTGCCAGCTCACCCAAAGTAGGACACGGGCTTTTT
size: .
V: TRBV18
D: .
J: TRBJ1-3

CDR3: CASSLDGRGPPRMRYEQYF
DNA: TGTGCCAGCAGCTTGGATGGCAGGGGCCCTCCTAGAATGAGGTACGAGCAGTACTTC
size: .
V: TRBV5-4
D: .
J: TRBJ2-7

CDR3: CASSVTGGRAGELFF
DNA: TGTGCCAGCAGCGTCACAGGGGGCAGGGCCGGGGAGCTGTTTTTT
size: .
V: TRBV7-3
D: TRBD1
J: TRBJ2-2

CDR3: CASNLGGFSFYGYTF
DNA: TGTGCCAGCAACCTGGGGGGATTCTCCTTCTATGGCTACACCTTC
size: .
V: TRBV28
D: .
J: TRBJ1-2

CDR3: CASRKSGSKLFF
DNA: TGTGCCAGCAGAAAGTCCGGGAGTAAGCTGTTTTTT
size: .
V: TRBV28
D: .
J: TRBJ1-4

CDR3: CASSLLATNEKLFF
DNA: TGTGCCAGCAGTTTACTCGCAACTAATGAAAAACTGTTTTTT
size: .
V: TRBV28
D: .
J: TRBJ1-4

CDR3: CASSLPSPGTDTQYF
DNA: TGTGCCAGCAGCCTACCCTCCCCTGGTACAGATACGCAGTATTTT
size: .
V: TRBV13
D: .
J: TRBJ2-3

CDR3: CASSQFRGFGTDTQYF
DNA: TGCGCCAGCAGTCAATTCCGGGGGTTTGGAACAGATACGCAGTATTTT
size: .
V: TRBV23-1
D: .
J: TRBJ2-3

CDR3: CASTPGEGIYEQYF
DNA: TGCGCCAGCACGCCGGGGGAAGGAATATACGAGCAGTACTTC
size: .
V: TRBV5-1
D: .
J: TRBJ2-7

CDR3: CASSPPYGTYYGYTF
DNA: TGTGCCAGCAGCCCCCCCTATGGGACATACTATGGCTACACCTTC
size: .
V: TRBV7-2
D: .
J: TRBJ1-2